This T cell receptor (beta chain) was identified during a study of blood T cell repertoires in COVID-19. Overall study context: Researchers got acute and convalescent COVID-19 samples from the United States, Italy and Spain.

Two negative PCRs, clearance, or symptom resolution had been documented for recovered Cohort 3 donors. CDR3 length: 14 amino acids. Looked up from germline, CDR1 is SGHRS and CDR2 is YFSETQ. V lost 4 bases and J 1 base, leaving 11 bases between the germline ends. As originally analysed: Amplifying reference gene primers gave estimates of nucleated cell counts. Data came from immunoSEQ multiplex PCR; TCRdb stores just in-frame clones and leaves some out. The DNA was the basis for D and trimming; V, J and clone size are from that table. The sample includes 350,000 or so clones, roughly 87% of them seen just once.

Input material: PBMCs or T cells enriched from blood (not recorded which). This sequence was found in a woman aged 25 to 39 who had recovered from COVID-19. V usage is TRBV5-1 and J usage is TRBJ1-1; the D is unclear. CDR3 sequence (DNA): TGCGCCAGCAGCCTAGGACGGGAGAACACTGAAGCTTTCTTT. Its protein is CASSLGRENTEAFF.